This record concerns one T cell receptor beta chain sequence. The data belong to a study of technical replicates of blood from a handful of donors. The CDR3 consists of 14 residues. Trimming pared 4 bases from V and 6 bases from J, leaving 14 bases between. CDR1 and CDR2 (germline): WNHNN, SYGVQD (reference sequence). TCRdb keeps only in-frame clones here, not all; method: immunoSEQ multiplex PCR. The table records about 81,000 clones, approximately 80% of them present only once. V and J are TRBV10-1 and TRBJ2-3; a possible D gene is TRBD2 (6 bases). The sample consisted of PBMCs. The sequence was obtained from a human donor in good health. Some clones in this sample may be carry-over from other donors' samples. CDR3 in amino acids: CASSAQLAGDTQYF. The DNA of the CDR3 is TGCGCCAGCAGTGCGCAACTAGCAGGGGATACGCAGTATTTT.